This TCR beta chain was captured in a study of graft-versus-host responses after intestinal transplantation. Study outcomes and limitations: GvH clone levels peaked in circulation, and this peak was associated with early post-transplant HvG declines.

Repertoires were generated with immunoSEQ multiplex PCR, while TCRdb's copy carries only in-frame clones and drops some. The sample lists 90,000 to 100,000 clones, more than 85% occurring once. CDR1 is SEHNR and CDR2 is FQNEAQ in the germline V gene (reference sequence). The V end lost 5 bases, the J end lost 0 bases, and 25 bases lay between the germline ends. The CDR3 extends over 19 amino acids. Note on this clone: Antigen specificity is unknown.

Material: unstimulated CD8+ T cells sorted from spleen or lymph node cells, obtained before intestinal transplant. This sequence originates from a human donor who received an intestinal transplant. The chain combines TRBV7-9 with TRBJ1-1, with D tentatively TRBD1 (6 bases). In nucleotides, the CDR3 is TGTGCCAGCAGCAGCGGGGAGGGGGTCCGACCCCCCGTGAACACTGAAGCTTTCTTT. Amino acid sequence: CASSSGEGVRPPVNTEAFF.